This entry concerns a single T cell receptor (beta chain). This clonotype was found many times. Its antigen is not yet known. The record has no base qualities; no much larger clone is one base away. V lost 5 bases and J lost 5 bases, and the count of bases not matched to a germline gene is 13. Its CDR3 holds 16 amino acids, cysteine through phenylalanine. CDR3 DNA is the only sequence kept; it has 48 bases, read in frame from the first base. As encoded in the germline V gene, CDR1 is MDHEN while CDR2 is SYDVKM. The study was a case-control design nested within a healthcare worker cohort in London, UK, with weekly nasopharyngeal swab PCR tests and blood sampling. Healthcare workers were recruited during the week of the UK lockdown, between 23 and 31 March 2020, and followed weekly for up to roughly 15 weeks. These data originate in a study of early T cells in non-severe SARS-CoV-2 infection (dated by TCRdb to the early 2020s). Broadly, across the study: Bulk RNA from unsorted whole blood was used for TCR sequencing, so alpha and beta chains could not be paired. The research as a whole found: VDJdb matching was skewed toward anti-spike CD8 responses, so virus-specific expansions were likely underestimated and private and CD4 specificities were missed.

The library was prepared using 5' RACE. The instrument given in TCRdb is NextSeq 500. Unique molecular identifiers were attached to individual cDNA molecules in the TCR library protocol so that sequencing error and PCR bias could be corrected. Sequencing covered both TCR alpha and beta chains, and within each sample the abundances of alpha and beta sequences were tightly co-correlated. Concerning the study's data processing: V gene, J gene and CDR3 annotation of TCR sequences was performed with Decombinator V4. TCRs were defined as expanded if a significant change between any two time points was detected under a Poisson model with p below 0.0001. TCR abundances were normalised to the total number of TCRs sequenced per sample and expressed as counts per million. TRAV1-2 paired with TRAJ12, TRAJ20 or TRAJ33 defined MAIT TCRs, while TRAV10 paired with TRAJ18 defined iNKT TCRs. VDJdb, accessed 1 November 2021, was searched for CMV, EBV and SARS-CoV-2 annotated TCRs, with TCRs annotated for multiple antigens excluded. In-frame beta chains were kept once TCRdb had trimmed the public reads at Q25 with fastp and called clones with MiXCR. Each record represents a unique CDR3 protein, reported with the most common genes and DNA among its rows. TCRdb, not the authors, supplied the V and J calls. Across this sample there are fewer than 40,000 distinct CDR3 sequences, with around 7% seen only once. Together, the top ten hold 2.5% to 3% of the sample.

The sample taken for sequencing was whole blood. The rearranged segments are TRBV28 and TRBJ2-3; a stretch of 7 junction bases matches TRBD1. The TCR was taken from an adult who was a healthcare worker with PCR-confirmed SARS-CoV-2 infection or an uninfected control (not recorded which). The DNA sequence reads TGTGCCAGCAGTACCGGACAGGCCTCCCGGAAAGATACGCAGTATTTT. Its protein is CASSTGQASRKDTQYF.